This T cell receptor (beta chain) was captured in a study of graft-versus-host responses after intestinal transplantation. Looking at the study overall: Induction using anti-thymocyte globulin, followed by tacrolimus and steroids for 2 to 4 years, was given to all recipients. Study outcomes and limitations: Graft-donor T cell macrochimerism coincided with high graft-versus-host to host-versus-graft clonal ratios in allografts. GvH clones appeared in recipient marrow, some first in ileum or blood.

The table came from immunoSEQ multiplex PCR; TCRdb's copy has only in-frame clones and leaves some out. The sample carries 18,000 or so clones, more than 85% recorded once. Points on this clone: What it binds is unknown. A junction boundary mismatches the germline segment, possibly from a read error.

The material was PBMCs, obtained 23 days after intestinal transplant. This clonotype originated in a human patient who received an intestinal transplant, so some T cells may come from the graft donor.

This chain's CDR3 is CARSPGGGRSSYNEQFF. The CDR3 DNA sequence: TGCGCCCGCAGCCCGGGGGGGGGCCGAAGCTCCTACAATGAGCAGTTCTTC. The genes are TRBV5-1 and TRBJ2-1; 8 bases agree with TRBD2. The germline V gene encodes CDR1 SGHRS and CDR2 YFSETQ. The CDR3 has 17 residues.